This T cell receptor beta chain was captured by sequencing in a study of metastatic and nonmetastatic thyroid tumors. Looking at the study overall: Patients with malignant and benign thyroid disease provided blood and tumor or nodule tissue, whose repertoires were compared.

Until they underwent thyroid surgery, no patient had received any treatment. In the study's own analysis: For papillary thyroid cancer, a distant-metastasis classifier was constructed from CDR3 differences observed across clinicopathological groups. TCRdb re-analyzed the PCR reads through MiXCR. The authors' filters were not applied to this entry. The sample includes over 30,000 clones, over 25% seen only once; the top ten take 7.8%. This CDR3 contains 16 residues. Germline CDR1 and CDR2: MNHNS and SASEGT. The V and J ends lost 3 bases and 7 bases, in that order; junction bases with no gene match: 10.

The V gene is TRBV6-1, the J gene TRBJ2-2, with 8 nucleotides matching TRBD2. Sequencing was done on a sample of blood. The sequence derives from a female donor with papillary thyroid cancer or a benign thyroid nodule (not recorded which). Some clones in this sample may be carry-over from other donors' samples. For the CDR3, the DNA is TGTGCCAGCAGTGACGCGTCGGGGGGGCAGGGCGGGGAGCTGTTTTTT. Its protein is CASSDASGGQGGELFF.